The next 25 T cell receptor beta chains were all read from a single sample in a study of blood T cell repertoires in COVID-19. Measured with immunoSEQ multiplex PCR; TCRdb has only the in-frame clones, and not every one. The profile shows 200,000 to 250,000 clones, approximately 80% of them singletons. The specimen was PBMCs or T cells enriched from blood (not recorded which). The receptors originated from a woman aged 60-75 years who had recovered from COVID-19.

V is TRBV12-3 or TRBV12-4 and J is TRBJ2-7; perhaps TRBD2 as D (6 bases). V was clipped by 6 bases and J by 3 bases, with 12 bases between them. The CDR3 runs to 13 residues. The CDR3 here is CASSLDGGYEQYF. DNA for the CDR3: TGTGCCAGCAGCCTGGACGGGGGCTACGAGCAGTACTTC.

The J gene is TRBJ1-5, the V gene TRBV5-1, with 8 bases aligning to TRBD1. The CDR3 is 15 residues long. Trimming cost V 2 bases and J 0 bases; bases outside gene matches: 1. Germline assignment: CDR1 SGHRS and CDR2 YFSETQ. The CDR3 DNA follows: TGCGCCAGCAGCTTACAGGGGGATAGCAATCAGCCCCAGCATTTT. It is translated as CASSLQGDSNQPQHF.

The V gene is TRBV19, the J gene TRBJ1-2; 7 nucleotides agree with TRBD1. There are 13 residues in the CDR3. Per germline, CDR1 LNHDA and CDR2 SQIVND (reference sequence). The V segment lost 5 bases and the J segment 6 bases; nucleotides outside the gene matches: 6. The CDR3 bases are TGTGCCAGTAGTCGACAGGGCCCTAATGGCTACACCTTC. This codes for CASSRQGPNGYTF.

As concerns this clone: Other DNA sequences in this specimen translate into the identical CDR3. J is TRBJ2-5 and V is TRBV9; D perhaps matches TRBD1 (6 bases). The germline CDR1 and CDR2 sequences are SGDLS and YYNGEE. This CDR3 is 14 amino acids long. Trimming stripped 0 bases from V and 5 bases from J, with 11 bases between. The DNA for the CDR3 is TGTGCCAGCAGCGTAGGAGGGGGTGAGGAGACCCAGTACTTC. This codes for CASSVGGGEETQYF.

The genes are TRBV3-1 (or the pseudogene TRBV3-2) and TRBJ2-1; D might be TRBD2 (6 bases). The V gene lost 0 bases and the J gene lost 5 bases, with 14 bases spanning the gap. Germline lookup yields CDR1 LGHDT and CDR2 YNNKEL (reference sequence). The CDR3 totals 16 residues. CDR3 sequence: CASSQEWDLRDNEQFF. The CDR3 nucleotides are TGTGCCAGCAGCCAAGAATGGGACTTGAGAGACAATGAGCAGTTCTTC.

The chain couples TRBV6-1 to TRBJ2-7, with D tentatively TRBD1 (5 bases). Germline lookup yields CDR1 MNHNS and CDR2 SASEGT. The germline V and J ends were trimmed by 4 bases and 9 bases, with 31 bases remaining between them. The length of the CDR3 is 18 residues. CDR3 residues: CASSVGSTGSHRVWTQYF. The CDR3 nucleotides read TGTGCCAGCAGTGTGGGCTCCACAGGTAGCCACCGGGTATGGACGCAGTACTTC.

The V call is TRBV18, the J call TRBJ1-2; D not certain. The CDR3 runs 14 residues. Per the germline V gene, CDR1 is KGHSH and CDR2 is LQKENI. Trimming pared 3 bases from V and 2 bases from J, leaving 10 bases between. CDR3 nucleotide sequence: TGTGCCAGCTCACCTTTGGAGAGAAACTATGGCTACACCTTC. Protein product: CASSPLERNYGYTF. The full variable domain, completed using reference TRBV18 and TRBJ1-2, is NAGVMQNPRHLVRRRGQEARLRCSPMKGHSHVYWYRQLPEEGLKFMVYLQKENIIDESGMPKERFSAEFPKEGPSILRIQQVVRGDSAAYFCASSPLERNYGYTFGSGTRLTVV.

V gene TRBV7-2 combines with J gene TRBJ2-1; 14 nucleotides line up with TRBD2. J gave up 1 base and V 5 bases, and 7 bases lay outside the gene matches. The CDR3 contains 18 residues. Germline V gives CDR1 SGHTA, CDR2 FQGNSA. The chain's CDR3 is CASSLGLAGAASYNEQFF. In DNA form, the CDR3 reads TGTGCCAGCAGCCTGGGACTAGCGGGGGCCGCTTCCTACAATGAGCAGTTCTTC.

This chain joins TRBV19 and TRBJ2-2; weak D call: TRBD2 (5 bases). V lost 4 bases and J lost 4, with 16 bases in between. Germline V gene lookup returns CDR1 LNHDA and CDR2 SQIVND (reference sequence). CDR3 length equals 16 residues. The CDR3 loop is CASSKVSGGSTGELFF. CDR3 sequence (DNA): TGTGCCAGTAGTAAGGTCTCAGGAGGAAGCACCGGGGAGCTGTTTTTT.

A word on this clone: The identical CDR3 is also encoded by other nucleotide sequences in the sample. The chain joins TRBV10-1 to TRBJ2-7; 7 bases agree with TRBD2. Germline-derived CDR1 and CDR2 are WNHNN and SYGVQD (reference sequence). The CDR3 sequence is 13 residues long. Losses at the gene ends were 4 bases for V and 2 bases for J; bases not matched to a gene: 2. The CDR3: CASSASGTYEQYF. The CDR3, as DNA: TGCGCCAGCAGTGCTAGCGGCACCTACGAGCAGTACTTC.

The CDR3: CASAPGQGGYNEQFF. CDR3 bases: TGTGCCAGCGCCCCGGGACAGGGGGGTTACAATGAGCAGTTCTTC. This chain links TRBV7-9 with TRBJ2-1; 11 positions agree with TRBD1. Per the germline V gene, CDR1 is SEHNR and CDR2 is FQNEAQ (reference sequence). The CDR3 length is 15 residues. With 8 bases clipped from V and 4 bases from J, the junction kept 7 bases outside the gene matches.

The V gene is TRBV5-1, the J gene TRBJ2-7; 11 nucleotides agree with TRBD1. The CDR3 totals 15 residues. V lost 3 bases, J lost 5 bases, and 7 bases stayed unmatched. Looked up from germline, CDR1 is SGHRS and CDR2 is YFSETQ. The CDR3 spells CASSYGTGGKDEQYF. CDR3 nucleotides: TGCGCCAGCAGCTACGGGACAGGGGGGAAGGACGAGCAGTACTTC.

The rearrangement uses TRBV6-5 and TRBJ1-2; 12 bases are a match to TRBD1. The CDR3 consists of 15 residues. Looked up from germline, CDR1 is MNHEY and CDR2 is SVGAGI. Unmatched junction bases numbered 4, after V lost 1 base and J lost 7 bases. CDR3: CASSYLGQGAPGYTF. CDR3 nucleotides: TGTGCCAGCAGTTACTTGGGACAGGGGGCACCTGGCTACACCTTC.

A word on this clone: The junction does not match germline at one end; this may be a read error. This chain links TRBV19 with TRBJ1-5; unclear D gene. Germline V gene data show CDR1 as LNHDA and CDR2 as SQIVND (reference sequence). This CDR3 is 12 amino acids long. CDR3: CASSILDGAQHF. The CDR3 DNA sequence: TGTGCCAGCAGTATATTAGATGGAGCCCAGCATTTT.

The V and J genes are TRBV4-2 and TRBJ2-7; TRBD2 aligns across 7 bases. Germline CDR1 and CDR2: LGHNA and YNFKEQ. The CDR3 is made up of 17 amino acids. V trimming: 3 bases; J trimming: 2 bases; junction bases outside the gene matches: 13. CDR3 coding DNA: TGTGCCAGCAGCCATGGGGGGGGACCCGAAGGCCCCTACGAGCAGTACTTC. It yields the protein CASSHGGGPEGPYEQYF.

V gene TRBV4-3 combines with J gene TRBJ2-1; TRBD2 agrees at 13 bases. J gave up 1 base and V 0 bases, and 6 bases lay outside the gene matches. CDR1 and CDR2 from the germline V gene are LGHNA and YSLEER. The CDR3 has 19 residues. The CDR3 loop is CASSQEITSGGASYNEQFF. The CDR3 DNA follows: TGCGCCAGCAGCCAAGAAATAACTAGCGGGGGGGCTTCCTACAATGAGCAGTTCTTC.

The chain carries TRBV10-3 and TRBJ1-1; TRBD1 aligns across 8 bases. The ends lost 5 bases at V and 5 bases at J; junction bases unmatched: 7. Germline V lookup: CDR1 ENHRY, CDR2 SYGVKD. This CDR3 has 14 residues. The CDR3 region is CAISQTGAGTEAFF. In nucleotides, the CDR3 is TGTGCCATCAGTCAGACAGGGGCTGGAACTGAAGCTTTCTTT.

The chain has TRBV6-2 or TRBV6-3 and TRBJ1-5, with 7 positions matching TRBD1. Germline V gene sequence: CDR1 MNHEY, CDR2 SVGEGT. This CDR3 region has 16 residues. V lost 2 bases and J lost 4; bases outside the gene matches: 8. The CDR3 loop reads CASSYRRQGWNQPQHF. CDR3 in DNA: TGTGCCAGCAGTTACAGGAGACAGGGTTGGAATCAGCCCCAGCATTTT.

The chain uses TRBV6-4 and TRBJ2-1, with 10 bases fitting TRBD2. CDR1 MRHNA and CDR2 SNTAGT come from the germline V gene. This CDR3 spans 15 amino acids. Losses at the gene ends were 5 bases for V and 4 bases for J; bases not matched to a gene: 5. In nucleotides, the CDR3 is TGTGCCAGCAGTCGGACTAGCGGAGCTTACAATGAGCAGTTCTTC. The encoded protein is CASSRTSGAYNEQFF.

This chain joins TRBV7-2 and TRBJ2-3; the match to TRBD1 covers 7 bases. The CDR3 length is 15 residues. Germline V lookup: CDR1 SGHTA, CDR2 FQGNSA. The junction had 4 bases not matched to a gene; V was cut back by 4 bases and J by 0 bases. Written as DNA, the CDR3 is TGTGCCAGCAGCTCGAGGGGGCCGAGCACAGATACGCAGTATTTT. This sequence encodes CASSSRGPSTDTQYF.

This sequence joins TRBV2 and TRBJ1-5, with D perhaps TRBD1 (5 bases). V dropped 3 bases and J dropped 4 bases, with 13 bases sitting between them. The length of the CDR3 is 15 residues. The V gene's germline CDR1 is SNHLY and CDR2 FYNNEI. CDR3 DNA sequence: TGTGCCAGCAGTGACCTTATTCGGGGGAATCAGCCCCAGCATTTT. Protein product: CASSDLIRGNQPQHF.

The chain couples TRBV6-2 or TRBV6-3 to TRBJ2-1; 9 nucleotides align to TRBD2. The CDR3 spans 15 residues. Trimming took 0 bases from V and 13 from J; bases not matched to a gene: 10. Germline V gene sequence: CDR1 MNHEY, CDR2 SVGEGT. CDR3 nucleotide sequence: TGTGCCAGCAGTTACTCTCGGATAGCGGGAGAAGAACAGTTCTTC. Translated, it gives CASSYSRIAGEEQFF.

Written as DNA, the CDR3 is TGTGCCAGCAGCCCTCCGGGACAGCTGCCTGGGGCGCAGTACTTC. This gives the protein CASSPPGQLPGAQYF. V and J are TRBV5-4 and TRBJ2-7; 7 nucleotides match TRBD1. The CDR3 is made up of 15 amino acids. With V trimmed by 4 bases and J by 9 bases, 16 bases remained unmatched. The germline gives CDR1 SGHNT, CDR2 YYREEE (reference sequence).

This sequence joins TRBV7-9 and TRBJ2-5; TRBD1 aligns across 7 bases. V lost 5 bases to trimming and J lost 4 bases; unmatched junction nucleotides: 4. CDR1 is SEHNR and CDR2 is FQNEAQ in the germline V gene (reference sequence). This CDR3 has 13 residues. CDR3 nucleotide sequence: TGTGCCAGCAGCGAATGGGACAGAGAGACCCAGTACTTC. It encodes CASSEWDRETQYF.

This clone was found a few times. V gene TRBV6-2 or TRBV6-3 combines with J gene TRBJ2-7; D perhaps matches TRBD1 (6 bases). V was clipped by 6 bases and J by 7 bases, with 25 bases between them. The CDR3 runs 16 residues. Per germline, CDR1 MNHEY and CDR2 SVGEGT. CDR3 DNA: TGTGCCAGCAGCCCTCATAGACCCGACGGACAGCTAGAGCAGTACTTC. Encoded protein: CASSPHRPDGQLEQYF.